This T cell receptor beta chain was recorded in a study of T-cell reconstitution after alpha-beta-depleted transplantation in children. At least ten counts were recorded for this clonotype. Preparation of the TCRbeta library was carried out with unique molecular identifiers. TCRdb reanalysed the PCR reads using MiXCR and keeps one entry per CDR3 protein. Among some 180,000 distinct CDR3 sequences listed, 6.6% were seen once. The CDR3 has 12 amino acids. Germline CDR1 is DFQATT and CDR2 is SNEGSKA (reference sequence). V was trimmed by 8 bases and J by 6 bases, leaving 15 bases between them. The TCR was taken from a boy aged 2 to 10 with acute lymphoblastic leukemia, due to receive a stem cell transplant. This chain joins TRBV20-1 and TRBJ2-3; a weak D match, TRBD2 (5 bases). This material consisted of PBMCs, taken before TCRalphabeta/CD19-depleted stem cell transplant. As DNA, the CDR3 is TGCAGTTCCAGAGGGAAGAGGGATACGCAGTATTTT. Its protein is CSSRGKRDTQYF.